These 23 T cell receptor beta chains share one sample of origin, sequenced in a study of blood T cells in healthy people across ages. A second PCR of about 6 to 11 cycles used a sample-barcoded 5' primer and a J-beta primer mix. One entry per CDR3 protein results from TCRdb running MiXCR on the 5' RACE reads. The sample records roughly 790,000 distinct CDR3 sequences, 40% to 45% being singletons. Material for sequencing was blood. Receptors originate from a woman in her sixties in good health.

The V call is TRBV28, the J call TRBJ2-1; 7 bases align to TRBD1. The germline CDR1 and CDR2 sequences are MDHEN and SYDVKM. Trimming cost V 5 bases and J 5 bases; bases outside gene matches: 6. The CDR3 sequence is 14 residues long. The CDR3 bases are TGTGCCAGCAGTCACCGGGACAGTGACAATGAGCAGTTCTTC. This gives the protein CASSHRDSDNEQFF.

This clonotype was found a few times. V usage is TRBV6-5 and J usage is TRBJ2-7; D unclear. This CDR3 contains 14 residues. The V end lost 0 bases, the J end lost 1 base, and 7 bases lay between the germline ends. Germline values: CDR1 MNHEY, CDR2 SVGAGI. CDR3 sequence: CASSYSGTSYEQYF. The CDR3 DNA follows: TGTGCCAGCAGTTACTCGGGCACTTCCTACGAGCAGTACTTC.

This clonotype was observed once. This may arise from a read error, as a much more abundant clone is one base away. This chain connects TRBV3-1 to TRBJ1-1; no definite D call. Trimming shortened V by 3 bases and J by 1 base, and 6 bases separated the two germline ends. Germline V gives CDR1 LGHDT, CDR2 YNNKEL (reference sequence). CDR3 length: 13 residues. The CDR3: CASSHGRNTEAFF. As DNA, the CDR3 is TGTGCCAGCAGCCATGGACGGAACACTGAAGCTTTCTTT.

This clonotype occurred a few times. The genes are TRBV4-2 and TRBJ2-3, with 7 bases identical to TRBD2. This CDR3 has 16 residues. Germline V lookup: CDR1 LGHNA, CDR2 YNFKEQ. The trim removed 0 bases at V and 5 bases at J, leaving 8 bases unmatched. The CDR3, as DNA: TGTGCCAGCAGCCAAGATCGAGGACTAGTGAGAGATACGCAGTATTTT. Translating gives CASSQDRGLVRDTQYF.

The CDR3 loop reads CASRTSGSSNTGELFF. The CDR3 bases are TGTGCCAGCAGGACTAGCGGGTCTTCGAACACCGGGGAGCTGTTTTTT. The chain has TRBV7-2 and TRBJ2-2; 10 bases map to TRBD2. The CDR3 is 16 amino acids. Germline V lookup: CDR1 SGHTA, CDR2 FQGNSA. With V trimmed by 6 bases and J by 0 bases, 4 bases remained unmatched.

To note about this clonotype: This clone may be a read error of a much larger clone one base away. This chain connects TRBV12-3 or TRBV12-4 to TRBJ2-7; a weak D match, TRBD2 (6 bases). The J call is doubtful: the DNA matches TRBJ2-5 better. The length of the CDR3 is 14 residues. CDR3 DNA sequence: TGTGCCAGCAACCTCACCCTAGCGACGGAGACCCAGTACTTC. Translating it yields CASNLTLATETQYF.

This clonotype showed up just a few times. This chain links TRBV7-2 with TRBJ1-3, with 7 bases identical to TRBD1. Germline-derived CDR1 and CDR2 are SGHTA and FQGNSA. This CDR3 has 16 amino acids. The J segment lost 2 bases and the V segment lost 5 bases, leaving 9 bases of the junction unmatched. CDR3 amino acids: CASSLPQGFAGNTIYF. CDR3 DNA sequence: TGTGCCAGCAGCCTACCACAGGGGTTCGCTGGAAACACCATATATTTT.

This clonotype occurred a few times. V and J are TRBV18 and TRBJ2-3; 7 nucleotides match TRBD2. The CDR3 is 18 amino acids. The V gene's germline CDR1 is KGHSH and CDR2 LQKENI. The V segment lost 1 base and the J segment 0 bases; nucleotides outside the gene matches: 10. The CDR3 here is CASSPHAASGSSTDTQYF. In DNA form, the CDR3 reads TGTGCCAGCTCACCACACGCGGCTAGCGGTTCTAGCACAGATACGCAGTATTTT.

The rearrangement uses TRBV27 and TRBJ2-7, with a tentative D call TRBD1 (6 bases). CDR3 length: 13 amino acids. V shed 4 bases and J shed 9 bases, with 16 bases lying between them. Germline CDR1 reads MNHEY; CDR2 reads SMNVEV (reference sequence). In DNA form, the CDR3 reads TGTGCCAGCAGTTCCTCGACAGGTGAGGGGCAGTACTTC. Translating it yields CASSSSTGEGQYF.

The V and J genes are TRBV7-2 and TRBJ1-5; D is uncertain. The CDR3 runs to 16 residues. From germline, CDR1 is SGHTA and CDR2 FQGNSA. V gave up 2 bases and J gave up 0 bases, with 11 bases separating them. CDR3 in DNA: TGTGCCAGCAGCTTAAGTCCAGGCAATAGCAATCAGCCCCAGCATTTT. This encodes CASSLSPGNSNQPQHF.

This clonotype has ten or more counts. V gene TRBV20-1 combines with J gene TRBJ2-5; a possible D gene is TRBD2 (7 bases). Germline V gene lookup returns CDR1 DFQATT and CDR2 SNEGSKA (reference sequence). V lost 5 bases and J 5 bases, leaving 12 bases between the germline ends. CDR3 length: 12 residues. The CDR3 bases are TGCAGTGCTCGGGGGGCTGGGGAGACCCAGTACTTC. Translation gives CSARGAGETQYF.

Comment on this clonotype: Possible read error: a much larger clone is one base away. The rearrangement uses TRBV24-1 and TRBJ2-5; D perhaps matches TRBD1 (6 bases). From germline, CDR1 is KGHDR and CDR2 SFDVKD. The CDR3 length is 14 residues. CDR3 in DNA: TGTGCCACCAGTGACCGGGGACAACAAGGGACCCAGTACTTC. Amino acid sequence: CATSDRGQQGTQYF.

V usage is TRBV4-1 and J usage is TRBJ2-7; tentative D call: TRBD1 (6 bases). The ends were cut back, 4 bases at V and 3 bases at J, with 16 bases in the middle. Looked up from germline, CDR1 is MGHRA and CDR2 is YSYEKL. The CDR3 is 15 residues long. CDR3 protein: CASSLPGHRFYEQYF. In DNA, the CDR3 is TGCGCCAGCAGCCTTCCGGGACACAGATTCTACGAGCAGTACTTC.

The J gene is TRBJ2-2, the V gene TRBV7-9; D gene unclear. The CDR3 is made up of 16 amino acids. Trimming took off 4 bases at V and 1 base at J, with 13 bases between the two ends. CDR1 is SEHNR and CDR2 is FQNEAQ in the germline V gene (reference sequence). CDR3 nucleotide sequence: TGTGCCAGCAGCTCCGGACCGCTTCAGAACACCGGGGAGCTGTTTTTT. Protein sequence: CASSSGPLQNTGELFF.

This clonotype was seen ten or more times. The chain joins TRBV20-1 to TRBJ2-1; the D is unclear. V lost 5 bases to trimming and J lost 8 bases, with 13 bases between them. CDR1 and CDR2 (germline): DFQATT, SNEGSKA (reference sequence). The CDR3 has 12 residues. CDR3 in DNA: TGCAGTGCTCCCTACGTTTACGATGAGCAGTTCTTC. It specifies CSAPYVYDEQFF.

This clonotype was observed a handful of times. This may be a read error: a much more frequent sequence differs by one nucleotide. This rearrangement joins TRBV12-3 or TRBV12-4 to TRBJ2-7; 11 bases align to TRBD2. V trimming: 6 bases; J trimming: 7 bases; junction bases outside the gene matches: 14. This CDR3 comprises 16 residues. Here the CDR3 DNA reads TGTGCCAGCAGCCAAACTAGCGGGGGCCTGTACAATGAGCAGTACTTC. Amino acid sequence: CASSQTSGGLYNEQYF.

The rearrangement joins TRBV20-1 to TRBJ1-1; TRBD1 is a possible D gene (5 bases). V was trimmed by 5 bases and J by 1 base, leaving 11 bases between them. The CDR3 sequence is 13 residues long. In germline, CDR1 is DFQATT, CDR2 SNEGSKA (reference sequence). The CDR3 spells CSAWDDKNTEAFF. In DNA form, the CDR3 reads TGCAGTGCTTGGGACGACAAGAACACTGAAGCTTTCTTT.

This clonotype was counted at least ten times. The chain is built from TRBV20-1 and TRBJ1-2; D is unresolved. The V end lost 0 bases, the J end lost 4 bases, and 9 bases lay between the germline ends. The germline V gene has CDR1 DFQATT and CDR2 SNEGSKA (reference sequence). The CDR3 has 13 amino acids. CDR3 sequence (DNA): TGCAGTGCTAGAGAGGGAGGGTTCTATGGCTACACCTTC. Its protein product is CSAREGGFYGYTF.

The chain employs TRBV11-2 and TRBJ1-1, with 7 bases identical to TRBD1. Per the germline V gene, CDR1 is SGHAT and CDR2 is FQNNGV. The CDR3 spans 16 residues. With V trimmed by 5 bases and J by 5 bases, 14 bases remained unmatched. The CDR3: CASSPPPDREGTEAFF. For the CDR3, the DNA is TGTGCCAGCAGCCCACCTCCTGACAGGGAGGGAACTGAAGCTTTCTTT.

The V call is TRBV10-3, the J call TRBJ2-3; 9 nucleotides line up with TRBD1. This CDR3 is 14 amino acids long. Germline V gene lookup returns CDR1 ENHRY and CDR2 SYGVKD. The ends lost 8 bases at V and 2 bases at J; junction bases unmatched: 5. The CDR3 loop reads CAILGTGHTDTQYF. CDR3 nucleotides: TGTGCCATCCTTGGGACAGGGCACACAGATACGCAGTATTTT.

Of note for this clonotype: The junction shows a germline mismatch at one end, possibly a read error. The V gene is TRBV5-6, the J gene TRBJ2-3; TRBD2 is a possible D gene (6 bases). The V gene's germline CDR1 is SGHDT and CDR2 YYEEEE. This CDR3 has 15 residues. CDR3: CTSSSLADSTDTQYF. In DNA form, the CDR3 reads TGTACCAGCAGCTCTTTAGCGGATAGCACAGATACGCAGTATTTT. Together with reference TRBV5-6 and TRBJ2-3, the CDR3 gives the full variable domain: DAGVTQSPTHLIKTRGQQVTLRCSPKSGHDTVSWYQQALGQGPQFIFQYYEEEERQRGNFPDRFSGHQFPNYSSELNVNALLLGDSALYLCTSSSLADSTDTQYFGPGTRLTVL.

This chain uses TRBV12-3 or TRBV12-4 with TRBJ2-5, with D maybe TRBD1 (6 bases). Trimming removed 8 bases at V and 4 bases at J, with 14 bases between. The CDR3 totals 13 residues. CDR3 protein: CASGSTGPETQYF. In DNA form, the CDR3 reads TGTGCCAGCGGCAGTACAGGGCCAGAGACCCAGTACTTC.

The chain employs TRBV6-2 or TRBV6-3 and TRBJ2-7, with 8 positions matching TRBD1. The CDR3 is made up of 13 amino acids. Germline V gene data show CDR1 as MNHEY and CDR2 as SVGEGT. Trimming took 2 bases from V and 6 from J; bases not matched to a gene: 3. This CDR3 is CASSYRTGTEQYF. CDR3 nucleotide sequence: TGTGCCAGCAGTTACCGGACAGGGACCGAGCAGTACTTC.